This T cell receptor (beta chain) was identified in a study of blood T cell repertoires in COVID-19. Study context: From the United States, Italy and Spain came samples of acute and convalescent COVID-19. PBMCs, B-cell-depleted T cells, or T cells provided the cDNA or gDNA that made up the material.

Methods used by the authors: Amplification with reference gene primers provided the estimates of nucleated cell counts. Here immunoSEQ multiplex PCR was the method, and the copy in TCRdb shows in-frame clones only, minus some. V, J and clone size reflect that table, while D and trimming were determined from the DNA. The sample consists of 51,000 or so clones, approximately 89% of them appearing once. V lost 0 bases and J lost 5; bases outside the gene matches: 14. Germline CDR1 SGHRS, CDR2 YFSETQ. The CDR3 is 18 amino acids. The sequence came from a man of 80 years or more with active or convalescent COVID-19. The V and J genes are TRBV5-1 and TRBJ2-1; 7 nucleotides line up with TRBD1. Material for sequencing was peripheral blood. The CDR3 is CASSLGLQGQTLHNEQFF. DNA of the CDR3: TGCGCCAGCAGCTTGGGTCTTCAGGGACAGACTCTACACAATGAGCAGTTCTTC.